The text below deals with one T cell receptor beta chain. It has no known antigen specificity. Per-nucleotide qualities are absent, and no much larger clonotype sits a single base away. The sample belongs to a study of PD-1 blockade in classical Hodgkin lymphoma (dated by TCRdb to the early 2020s). Regarding the study in general: Nivolumab dosing was 3 mg/kg intravenously every 2 weeks, continuing until either disease progression or unacceptable toxicity. A peripheral blood immune signature of response to PD-1 blockade in classical Hodgkin lymphoma was defined using TCR beta sequencing and CyTOF.

Taken from the germline V gene, the CDR1 and CDR2 loops are KGHSH and LQKENI. V is reduced by 0 bases and J by 7 bases, leaving a spacing of 7 bases between them. Taken from cysteine to phenylalanine, the CDR3 has 13 residues. Left in the record is the CDR3 DNA by itself, 39 bases read in frame from the first base. The Qiagen DNeasy kit was used to extract genomic DNA from unsorted PBMCs and from the negatively selected CD4+ and CD8+ fractions. TCR beta CDR3 regions were subjected to amplification by immunoSEQ multiplex PCR with primers that anneal to V and J segments. A synthetic immune receptor repertoire was used to minimize amplification bias, and remaining bias was computationally removed after sequencing. Per the source publication's procedure: Repertoire diversity was quantified as the Shannon entropy index using custom Python scripts. Unsorted, CD4+ and CD8+ repertoires were analyzed separately, except for combined analyses in which CD4+ and CD8+ sequences were merged in silico. A clone counted as expanded when the clone's frequency after treatment rose at least 2-fold relative to C1D1, and clones undetected at baseline were given a pseudocount of 0.5. Clones with 0 or 1 copy at C1D1 were defined as singleton clones, while clones with 2 or more copies were defined as non-singleton clones. By matching protein sequences in sorted samples from the same patient, clones expanded in unsorted samples were annotated as CD4+, CD8+ or unknown. Wilcoxon tests on paired samples were used to test changes in diversity from C1D1 to C4D1. TCRdb's version of the immuneACCESS table is confined to in-frame rearrangements and falls short of the full clone set. An unresolved V gene accounts for under half of the shortfall where checked; the remainder is of unknown origin. That table supplies the V and J calls and clone size; D and trimming were determined from the DNA. The table for this sample lists tens of thousands of clones; roughly 82% of them were counted only once. The top ten clonotypes cover about a fifth of the sample.

The time point label on this specimen signifies: cycle 4 day 1 (C4D1), after less than 7 weeks of nivolumab. All trial patients had relapsed after autologous stem cell transplantation, with cohorts A, B and C differing in prior brentuximab vedotin exposure. A total of over 55 patients with relapsed/refractory classical Hodgkin lymphoma made up the trial cohort, and each patient's best overall response was complete response, partial response or progressive disease. In the multi-cohort phase II CheckMate 205 trial, trial patients received single-agent nivolumab. Best overall response was determined by an independent review committee according to the 2007 International Working Group response criteria. Trial PBMCs were collected immediately before nivolumab initiation (C1D1) and during therapy at cycle 2 day 1 and cycle 4 day 1. After peripheral blood was drawn into 8 mL Vacutainer Cell Preparation Tubes, PBMCs were isolated by centrifugation and then cryopreserved.

Broad study findings and their caveats: A significant rise by C4D1 was seen in CD4+ but not CD8+ TCR diversity (p=0.0027 vs p=0.16), with the rise being most apparent in complete responders (p=0.02). The study was restricted to a single clinical trial cohort, and the causes of repertoire differences, possibly disease activity or prior therapy, were left undefined. Baseline TCR diversity was reported to be lower in newly diagnosed patients than in healthy donors, and even lower in relapsed/refractory patients. Lower diversity was seen in patients whose nivolumab began less than 1 year after ASCT, and these patients were left out of later analyses so that immune reconstitution would not confound the results. Baseline diversity similar to that of newly diagnosed patients was observed in trial patients achieving complete response, whereas significantly lower diversity was observed in partial responders and progressors.

The sample was peripheral blood mononuclear cells (PBMCs), taken before the fourth cycle of nivolumab. This chain is built from TRBV18 and TRBJ2-1, with the D gene not confidently named. The sequence was collected from a human donor with classical Hodgkin lymphoma. The base sequence is TGTGCCAGCTCACCACCGAACGGGAATGAGCAGTTCTTC. Its protein reads: CASSPPNGNEQFF. Reference TRBV18 and TRBJ2-1 genes cover what lies past the CDR3, so the full variable domain is NAGVMQNPRHLVRRRGQEARLRCSPMKGHSHVYWYRQLPEEGLKFMVYLQKENIIDESGMPKERFSAEFPKEGPSILRIQQVVRGDSAAYFCASSPPNGNEQFFGPGTRLTVL.